Detailed here is one T cell receptor (beta chain). This clone was detected a few times. What antigen it recognizes has not been identified. No qualities accompany the bases; no much larger clone lies one base away. The data belong to a study of cytomegalovirus exposure and HLA in healthy donors (dated by TCRdb to about 2017). In the study overall: An earlier analysis of some 600 of the donors reported approximately 300 Gb of sequence data and around 110 million unique TCR beta sequences obtained from about 179 million T cells. Five DR-DQ haplotypes were handled as single units for association and clustering, since linkage in the cohort was strong. Among some 400 genotyped donors of the cohort, an average of approximately 240,000 unique TCR beta nucleotide sequences was sequenced per donor, of which roughly 18% were non-productive. An earlier analysis of 450 to 750 of the donors used high-throughput TCR beta sequencing to judge whether each TCR beta V gene segment behaved as functional or pseudogenic. A later genetic analysis used genome-wide SNP genotypes for 398 of the 666 donors, treating that subset as a discovery cohort. Rather than drawing on any new phenotypic data, the later analysis identified candidate immune exposures from TCR beta sequences and the way those sequences occurred across donors. Donor age, sex, ethnicity and CMV serostatus were compiled together with the repertoire data. The aim of the study was to test whether cataloging public T cell receptors could identify signatures of past pathogen exposure. Besides the first cohort of approximately 710 subjects, a separate validation cohort made up of 120 different subjects was used. High-throughput TCR immunosequencing, statistical association of individual TCRs with disease status, and machine learning were combined to predict cytomegalovirus infection status. Typing coverage differed by locus: A, B, C, DRB1 and DQB1 were typed in roughly 620-640 donors, DQA1 in 522, DPA1 in some 610, and DPB1 in 450 to 480. In a later analysis, previously published TCR beta repertoires from about 640 donors were re-analyzed and high-resolution HLA genotyping was added so that TCR occurrence patterns could be studied. The T cell repertoires of 666 subjects were profiled by immunosequencing and related to cytomegalovirus serostatus. HLA typing included class I and class II loci at four-digit resolution. Of the roughly 410 genotyped donors, 81% were placed in the genetic ancestry cluster associated with self-reported Caucasian donors. An early release that covered roughly 600 HLA-typed donors contained about 290 gigabases of sequencing data and roughly 84 million unique TCR sequences. Every discovery cohort repertoire had been produced on one sequencing platform. Study-level results and caveats: A later genetic analysis associated a missense DCLRE1C variant with V-gene and J-gene trimming of TCR beta chains, and an independent cohort replicated the association. A later analysis found that most CMV-associated TCR beta chains appeared HLA-restricted, with HLA associations seemingly driven largely by CMV exposure. The study listed 164 TCR beta chains as associated with cytomegalovirus. When HLA alleles, especially DR and DQ, strongly co-occurred, TCR associations were difficult to assign to individual alleles. Because counts were too low, about 15 rarely observed V segments, including chromosome 9 orphons, were left out of the earlier analysis of a few hundred of the donors. Broadly in line with IMGT annotations, most TCR beta V segments showed up in productive rearrangements about 90% or about 30% of the time in an earlier analysis of a few hundred of the donors. Cytomegalovirus status was reported to be diagnosed by the classifier with high specificity and sensitivity in both the original and validation cohorts. Linkage disequilibrium might explain the correlated functional status among segregating V segments, but an unknown experimental factor could not be ruled out. Roughly uniform sequencing depth across donors was assumed in presence/absence analyses, although this assumption may not hold. It was suggested by the authors that the approach could potentially be generalized to other disease states and immunological phenotypes. A later genetic analysis reported fewer N-insertions in productive TCRs among donors in an Asian-associated ancestry cluster than the roughly 700-donor mean. Compared with equally common non-associated chains, HLA-associated TCR beta chains in a later analysis were more clonally expanded and had lower generation probabilities. The cohort was sequenced for TCR beta chains only, and without alpha or paired-chain data the features that could be detected were limited. A later analysis found that TCR association rates varied across HLA loci, with DRB1 alleles showing the most associated TCRs and HLA-C alleles the fewest. At a false discovery rate of 0.05, a later analysis linked approximately 18,000 TCR beta sequences to specific HLA alleles. Because HLA typing was unavailable for some donors at each locus, only the typed subset was used in association tests. In vitro tests confirmed that three of the cytomegalovirus-associated TCR beta chains recognize cytomegalovirus antigens. In a later analysis, several top co-occurrence clusters were reported to appear linked to parvovirus B19, influenza, CMV and Epstein-Barr virus. Across donors, most TCR sequences were observed very rarely, whereas some public TCRs were present in many individuals. The only immune exposure information available for the cohort was CMV serostatus. A cluster of highly shared sequence variants was judged likely to be a technical artifact of the sequencing pipeline. A further reported finding was that TCR beta sequences accurately predicted the HLA-A and HLA-B alleles for most subjects in the first cohort.

The cohort was made up of under 800 healthy bone marrow donors. At the time of sampling, every cohort member was nominally healthy, though immune exposures that went unrecorded were likely present. The donor tested CMV seropositive and was one of the 289 seropositive cohort members. Every donor gave a peripheral blood sample, and the peripheral blood mononuclear cells from that sample were used for TCR beta sequencing. Genomic DNA was extracted from the blood cell samples with the Qiagen DNeasy Blood Extraction Kit. Library prep was done by the immunoSEQ multiplex PCR assay. For the multiplex PCR, a mixture combining 60 forward primers for TCR Vbeta segments and 13 reverse primers for TCR Jbeta segments was used. A multiplex PCR assay on genomic DNA amplified the CDR3 region of rearranged TCR beta genes. The amplified TCR beta libraries were sequenced on the Illumina HiSeq System as 87-base-pair reads. Concerning the study's data processing: A later analysis tallied around 87 million unique TCR beta chains across the 666 repertoires, and about 12 million of those chains were shared by two or more donors. A nearest-neighbor algorithm error-corrected the raw reads and collapsed the reads into unique sequences, merging closely related sequences to remove PCR and sequencing errors. Alignment of CDR3 sequences to IMGT reference sequences was used to assign V, D and J gene segments. For a sequence to be retained, at least a six-nucleotide match to both a V gene segment and a J gene segment was required. A rearrangement counted as productive if the CDR3 had no stop codons and remained in frame with V and J, and every other rearrangement counted as non-productive. CDR3 was defined by IMGT convention, running from the second conserved V-encoded cysteine to the conserved J-encoded phenylalanine. The earlier analysis of about 590 of the donors excluded sequences that lacked an unambiguous match to a single V gene segment. In an earlier analysis of some 590 of the donors, a V segment was called functional when productive rearrangements were above 56.7%, and segregating when the standard deviation between donors exceeded 5%. A statistical classification framework was built to diagnose cytomegalovirus status from the catalog of TCR beta chain sequences. In a later analysis, TCR nucleotide sequences were compared against IMGT/GENE-DB human TR gene sequences so that V and J genes could be assigned. The TCRdist pipeline was used in a later analysis to assign CDR3 sequences and most-parsimonious VDJ recombination scenarios. In a later analysis, each TCR beta chain was defined by its CDR3 amino acid sequence together with its V-gene family, and reads lacking a unique V-gene family were excluded. In a later analysis, some 600 highly shared, low-generation-probability nucleotide sequences were removed to address suspected cross-contamination and a sequencing artifact. In a later analysis, a clonal expansion index was calculated for each public chain from normalized within-repertoire ranks of inferred template counts. Generation probabilities in a later analysis came from a VDJ recombination model fitted to out-of-frame rearrangements, and those results were checked against IGoR. Hypergeometric tests were used in a later analysis to score TCR-TCR, TCR-HLA and TCR-CMV co-occurrence, with a repertoire-size bias correction applied to the TCR pairs. In a later analysis, false discovery rates were estimated by permuting HLA or CMV assignments 20 times. In a later analysis, co-occurring TCRs were grouped using DBSCAN, with TCRdist sequence similarity added in when clustering inside HLA-allele-positive subsets. For co-occurrence clustering, repertoires with fewer than 30,000 or more than 120,000 public chains were excluded, along with roughly five repertoires with anomalous nucleotide sharing. The table was pulled from immuneACCESS by TCRdb, which kept in-frame rearrangements only. Such tables lose some clones; where checked, under half of the loss comes from unresolved V genes, and the rest has no known cause. V, J and clone size are taken as reported in that table, and D and trimming were inferred from the DNA itself. Here the sample has about 130,000 clones; around three quarters occur a single time. The ten biggest clones cover approximately 8.4% of the sample.

Material: PBMCs. The clonotype was recovered from a man between 25 and 39 years old in good health and CMV-seropositive.

The DNA sequence reads TGTGCCAGCAGGGAACCGGGACTAGCTCTTTCTGAGCAGTTCTTC. Its coded protein is CASREPGLALSEQFF. The rearrangement joined TRBV25-1 to TRBJ2-1, and 9 junction bases match TRBD2. The CDR3 runs 15 amino acids, cysteine and phenylalanine included. Of all the DNA, just the CDR3 is kept, 45 bases in frame from base 1. Sequences MGHDK (CDR1) and SYGVNS (CDR2) are obtained from the germline V gene. After removal of 6 bases from V and 9 bases from J, the junction retains 12 bases not matched to a gene.